This T cell receptor (beta chain) was obtained from a study of T cell responses to AZD1222 COVID-19 vaccine. Study results and caveats: Along spike, vaccine-associated CD4 TCRs were found throughout, with dominance at 160-218 and 743-854. Donors were chiefly white British, with a greater number of females, and clonal diversity was perhaps underestimated.

Germline V lookup: CDR1 LGHNA, CDR2 YNFKEQ. Between the trimmed V and J ends, which lost 1 base and 1 base, there was a span of 13 bases. The length of the CDR3 is 16 residues. The method was immunoSEQ multiplex PCR; TCRdb's version includes in-frame clones alone and lacks a portion of them. Here the sample spans more than 150,000 clones, around 94% being singletons. This clone was picked up one time. Its antigen remains unknown. This TCR was recovered from an adult in good health. Here the sequenced sample was peripheral blood, taken on day 0 of AZD1222 vaccination. This sequence joins TRBV4-2 and TRBJ1-1; unclear D gene. CDR3 amino acids: CASSQGPPSGNTEAFF. In nucleotides, the CDR3 is TGTGCCAGCAGCCAAGGACCACCCAGCGGGAACACTGAAGCTTTCTTT.